This T cell receptor beta chain was observed in a study of vaccination effects on CD4 cells after COVID-19. Study as a whole: Vaccine administered to participants consisted of two doses of either BNT162b2 or mRNA-1273.

Study-wide findings and caveats: Healthy vaccinees' vaccine-induced clones included only 1 of 255 that recognized common cold coronaviruses.

The authors isolated CD4+ T cells after around nine days of culture. Vaccine recipients lacked prior SARS-CoV-2 infection and had negative nucleocapsid antibodies. A remark on this clone: Its antigen is not known.

Sequenced by immunoSEQ multiplex PCR; TCRdb stores in-frame clones only, minus some. The data show tens of thousands of clones, approximately 80% seen once. This clonotype was obtained from a human donor who received a COVID-19 vaccine. The sequencing used CD4+ T cells from PBMCs cultured without peptide, collected before COVID-19 vaccination.

The CDR3 sequence is CASRLGAQPQHF. As DNA, the CDR3 is TGTGCCAGCAGATTAGGGGCTCAGCCCCAGCATTTT. The chain is built from TRBV6-9 and TRBJ1-5; D is possibly TRBD1 (5 bases). The germline gives CDR1 MNHGY, CDR2 SVAAGI. The germline V and J ends were trimmed by 6 bases and 6 bases, with 9 bases remaining between them. The CDR3 extends over 12 amino acids.